The 11 T cell receptor beta chains listed next were all sequenced from one sample in a study of cytomegalovirus exposure and HLA in healthy donors. Amplification used 60 Vbeta primers and 13 Jbeta primers. Profiling relied on immunoSEQ multiplex PCR, and the TCRdb table lists in-frame clones only, not all of them. In the table there are 200,000 to 250,000 clones, roughly 84% of which are singletons. The sequenced material came from PBMCs. Every receptor here comes from a human donor in good health.

The V call is TRBV4-3, the J call TRBJ2-5; D may be TRBD2 (5 bases). The J call could be wrong; TRBJ2-7 is a better fit for the DNA end. The CDR3 is 15 amino acids. Germline CDR1 and CDR2: LGHNA and YSLEER. The CDR3 loop reads CASSQGSGMPYEQYF. The DNA for the CDR3 is TGCGCCAGCAGCCAAGGGTCGGGGATGCCCTACGAGCAGTACTTC.

This clone turned up a few times. V and J are TRBV5-5 and TRBJ1-5; 9 bases align to TRBD1. After removal of 3 bases from V and 0 bases from J, the junction contained 4 bases not matched to a gene. CDR1 is SGHKS and CDR2 is YYEKEE in the germline V gene (reference sequence). The length of the CDR3 is 16 residues. CDR3 sequence (DNA): TGTGCCAGCAGCTGGGGGACAGGGAATAGCAATCAGCCCCAGCATTTT. It specifies CASSWGTGNSNQPQHF.

The chain joins TRBV25-1 to TRBJ2-3, with D perhaps matching TRBD2 (6 bases). Trimming left V 5 bases short and J 6 bases short, with 12 bases between. The CDR3 totals 13 residues. Germline V gene data show CDR1 as MGHDK and CDR2 as SYGVNS. DNA of the CDR3: TGTGCCAGCAGTCTGGGGACTTTGGATACGCAGTATTTT. It is translated as CASSLGTLDTQYF.

The rearrangement uses TRBV5-4 and TRBJ2-1; 12 bases agree with TRBD2. V lost 4 bases to trimming and J lost 7 bases; unmatched junction nucleotides: 6. Per the germline V gene, CDR1 is SGHNT and CDR2 is YYREEE (reference sequence). The CDR3 is made up of 15 amino acids. The CDR3 region has the DNA TGTGCCAGCAGCGCACTAGCGGGAGGAGGAAATGAGCAGTTCTTC. Residues: CASSALAGGGNEQFF.

The chain has TRBV29-1 and TRBJ2-1, with D perhaps matching TRBD2 (5 bases). Germline loops: CDR1 SQVTM, CDR2 ANQGSEA. V was trimmed by 4 bases and J by 0 bases, leaving 13 bases between them. The CDR3 consists of 15 residues. The CDR3 loop reads CSVGGAVLSYNEQFF. The CDR3 DNA sequence: TGCAGCGTTGGGGGAGCGGTACTCTCCTACAATGAGCAGTTCTTC.

V usage is TRBV27 and J usage is TRBJ2-4; 10 nucleotides line up with TRBD2. The CDR3 spans 14 residues. The J segment lost 8 bases and the V segment lost 5 bases, leaving 6 bases of the junction unmatched. Germline CDR1 MNHEY, CDR2 SMNVEV (reference sequence). CDR3 sequence reads: CASSPSGRGHIQYF. CDR3 sequence (DNA): TGTGCCAGCAGTCCTAGCGGGAGAGGACACATTCAGTACTTC.

The chain joins TRBV27 to TRBJ2-5; 7 bases map to TRBD1. Germline lookup yields CDR1 MNHEY and CDR2 SMNVEV (reference sequence). The V and J ends lost 8 bases and 7 bases, in that order; junction bases with no gene match: 10. The CDR3 spans 13 residues. Here the CDR3 DNA reads TGTGCCAGCGTTGGACAGGAACGGGGGACCCAGTACTTC. Its translation is CASVGQERGTQYF.

This chain uses TRBV10-1 with TRBJ2-7; tentative D call: TRBD2 (5 bases). CDR1 and CDR2 (germline): WNHNN, SYGVQD (reference sequence). This CDR3 is 13 amino acids long. Trimming shortened V by 5 bases and J by 7 bases, and 15 bases separated the two germline ends. The CDR3: CASSSRVGSEQYF. The CDR3 nucleotides are TGCGCCAGCAGTTCGCGGGTGGGGTCAGAGCAGTACTTC.

The chain uses TRBV10-2 and TRBJ2-3; the match to TRBD2 covers 10 bases. The CDR3 loop spans 15 amino acids. The germline V gene has CDR1 WSHSY and CDR2 SAAADI. V lost 4 bases and J lost 1; bases outside the gene matches: 2. The CDR3 coding sequence is TGCGCCAGCAGTGTCACTAGCGGGGGCACAGATACGCAGTATTTT. Encoded protein: CASSVTSGGTDTQYF.

This chain connects TRBV28 to TRBJ1-2; 7 bases are a match to TRBD1. Germline V lookup: CDR1 MDHEN, CDR2 SYDVKM. CDR3 length equals 14 residues. V shed 4 bases and J 5 bases; nucleotides not matched to a gene: 7. The CDR3 loop reads CASSSPGGRYGYTF. CDR3 bases: TGTGCCAGCAGTTCCCCAGGGGGAAGGTATGGCTACACCTTC.

This clone was seen only a few times. This same CDR3 is encoded by further DNA sequences in the sample. Here the CDR3 DNA reads TGCAGCGTCGACGGGGGGGGAAACACTGAAGCTTTCTTT. Its protein is CSVDGGGNTEAFF. The rearrangement joins TRBV29-1 to TRBJ1-1; the D gene is possibly TRBD1 (5 bases). The germline V gene has CDR1 SQVTM and CDR2 ANQGSEA. The CDR3 covers 13 residues. The V and J ends lost 6 bases and 2 bases respectively, with 13 bases between them.